This T cell receptor beta chain was identified in a study of blood T cell repertoires in COVID-19. For the study at large: Acute and convalescent COVID-19 samples came from the United States, Italy and Spain.

In the original processing: Amplified reference gene primers provided the basis for estimating nucleated cell counts. The table came from immunoSEQ multiplex PCR; TCRdb's copy has only in-frame clones and leaves some out. V, J and clone size are those of that table, while D and trimming were read from the DNA. The sample comprises a few hundred thousand clones, about 92% of which are singletons, and about 0.63% rests with the top ten. A single count supports this clone. V was clipped by 1 base and J by 2 bases; unmatched bases: 1. The CDR3 covers 14 residues. Looked up from germline, CDR1 is SGHAT and CDR2 is FQNNGV.

This rearrangement joins TRBV11-2 to TRBJ2-7; 8 nucleotides align to TRBD2. Sequences were obtained from PBMCs or T cells enriched from blood (not recorded which). The receptor was derived from a man between 18 and 35 years old who had recovered from COVID-19. CDR3 in DNA: TGTGCCAGCAGCTTAGCGGGACTAGCCTACGAGCAGTACTTC. It codes for CASSLAGLAYEQYF.